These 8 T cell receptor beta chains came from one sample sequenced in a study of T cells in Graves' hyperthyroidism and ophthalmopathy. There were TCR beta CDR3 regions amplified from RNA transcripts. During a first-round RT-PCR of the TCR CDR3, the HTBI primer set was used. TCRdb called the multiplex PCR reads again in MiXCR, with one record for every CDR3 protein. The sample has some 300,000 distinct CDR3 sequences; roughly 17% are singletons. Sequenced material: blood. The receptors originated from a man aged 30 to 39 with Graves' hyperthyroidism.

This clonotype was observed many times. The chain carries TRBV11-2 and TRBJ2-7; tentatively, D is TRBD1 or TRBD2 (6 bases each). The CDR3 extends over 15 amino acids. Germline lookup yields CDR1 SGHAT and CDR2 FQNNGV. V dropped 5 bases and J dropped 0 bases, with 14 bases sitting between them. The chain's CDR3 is CASSTGTGSSYEQYF. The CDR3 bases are TGTGCCAGCAGCACAGGGACCGGGAGCTCCTACGAGCAGTACTTC.

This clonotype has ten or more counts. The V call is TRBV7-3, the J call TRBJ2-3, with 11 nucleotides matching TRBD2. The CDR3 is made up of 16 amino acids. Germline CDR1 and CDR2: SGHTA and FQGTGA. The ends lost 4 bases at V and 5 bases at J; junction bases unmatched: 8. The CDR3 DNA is TGTGCCAGCAGCTCCGCTAGCGGGAGGTTTGGAGATACGCAGTATTTT. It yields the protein CASSSASGRFGDTQYF.

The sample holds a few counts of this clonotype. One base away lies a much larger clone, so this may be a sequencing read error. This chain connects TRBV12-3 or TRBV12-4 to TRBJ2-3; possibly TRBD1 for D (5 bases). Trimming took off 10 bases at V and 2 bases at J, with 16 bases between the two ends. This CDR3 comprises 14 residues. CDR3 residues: CANSSWGTTDTQYF. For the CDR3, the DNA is TGTGCCAACAGCTCCTGGGGCACCACAGATACGCAGTATTTT.

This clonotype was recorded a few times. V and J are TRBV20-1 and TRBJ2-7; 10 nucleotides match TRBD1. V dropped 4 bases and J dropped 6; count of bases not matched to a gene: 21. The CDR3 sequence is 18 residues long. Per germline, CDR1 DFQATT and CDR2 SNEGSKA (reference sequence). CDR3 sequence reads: CSATIRGTGAPVSCEQYF. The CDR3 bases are TGCAGTGCTACGATCCGAGGGACAGGGGCCCCCGTTTCGTGCGAGCAGTACTTC.

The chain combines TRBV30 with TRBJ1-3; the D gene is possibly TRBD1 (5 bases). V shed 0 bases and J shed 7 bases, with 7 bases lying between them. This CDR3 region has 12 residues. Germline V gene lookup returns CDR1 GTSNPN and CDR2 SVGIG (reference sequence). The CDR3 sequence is CAWSVEGNTIYF. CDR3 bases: TGTGCCTGGAGTGTAGAGGGGAACACCATATATTTT.

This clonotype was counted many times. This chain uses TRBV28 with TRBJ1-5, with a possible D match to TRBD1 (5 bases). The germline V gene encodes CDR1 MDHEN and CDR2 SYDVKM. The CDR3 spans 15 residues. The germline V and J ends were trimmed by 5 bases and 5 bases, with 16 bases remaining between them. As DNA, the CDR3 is TGTGCCAGCAGTGGAAGGACACCTCATTATCAGCCCCAGCATTTT. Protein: CASSGRTPHYQPQHF.

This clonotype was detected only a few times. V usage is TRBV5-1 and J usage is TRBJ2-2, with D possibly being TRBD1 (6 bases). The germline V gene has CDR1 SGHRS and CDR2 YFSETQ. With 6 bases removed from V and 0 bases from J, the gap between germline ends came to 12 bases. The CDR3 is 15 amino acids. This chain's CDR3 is CASTRDTSNTGELFF. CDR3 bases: TGCGCCAGCACCCGGGACACCTCGAACACCGGGGAGCTGTTTTTT.

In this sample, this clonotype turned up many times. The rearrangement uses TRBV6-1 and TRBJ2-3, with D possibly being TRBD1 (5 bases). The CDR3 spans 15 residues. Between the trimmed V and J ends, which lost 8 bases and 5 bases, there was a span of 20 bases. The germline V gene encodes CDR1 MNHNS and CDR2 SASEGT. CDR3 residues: CASAPAGQIGDTQYF. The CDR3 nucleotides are TGTGCCAGCGCGCCCGCAGGGCAGATTGGAGATACGCAGTATTTT.